This TCR beta chain derives from a study of control samples from healthy donors and cancer patients. The CDR3 runs to 14 residues. CDR1 and CDR2 from the germline V gene are SGHRS and YFSETQ. Trimming stripped 3 bases from V and 5 bases from J, with 11 bases between. Sequenced by immunoSEQ multiplex PCR; TCRdb stores in-frame clones only, minus some. Here the sample spans roughly 130,000 clones, around nine tenths being singletons. In its sample, this clone was seen a few times. Specimen: blood. This chain uses TRBV5-1 with TRBJ2-2; D is perhaps TRBD2 (5 bases). This receptor was identified in a man aged 45-65 years in good health. CDR3 sequence: CASSYLTGTGELFF. The CDR3 DNA follows: TGCGCCAGCAGCTACCTGACGGGGACCGGGGAGCTGTTTTTT.